This note documents a single T cell receptor (beta chain) sequence. Its antigen is not known. Per the germline V gene, CDR1 is SQVTM and CDR2 is ANQGSEA. Trimming stripped 5 bases from V and 4 bases from J, with 17 bases between. There are 14 residues in the CDR3. RNA transcripts gave rise to amplified TCR beta CDR3 regions. The TCR CDR3 first-round RT-PCR relied on the HTBI primer set. TCRdb fed the multiplex PCR reads into MiXCR, producing one record per CDR3 protein. The data contain a few hundred thousand distinct CDR3 sequences, roughly an eighth of them singletons. Fresh 10 ml peripheral blood yielded PBMCs. The data were obtained in a study of T cells in Graves' hyperthyroidism and ophthalmopathy. Points from the study as a whole: Ophthalmopathy cases were set apart from stable hyperthyroidism by a 13 V-J model.

This TCR came from a woman between 40 and 50 years old with Graves' ophthalmopathy. The genes are TRBV29-1 and TRBJ1-1; D remains ambiguous. The sequenced sample was blood. CDR3 DNA: TGCAGCGTTCCACTCCCGGGTGGGGTCACTGAAGCTTTCTTT. It is translated as CSVPLPGGVTEAFF. Full variable domain (outside the CDR3, taken from reference TRBV29-1 and TRBJ1-1): SAVISQKPSRDICQRGTSLTIQCQVDSQVTMMFWYRQQPGQSLTLIATANQGSEATYESGFVIDKFPISRPNLTFSTLTVSNMSPEDSSIYLCSVPLPGGVTEAFFGQGTRLTVV.